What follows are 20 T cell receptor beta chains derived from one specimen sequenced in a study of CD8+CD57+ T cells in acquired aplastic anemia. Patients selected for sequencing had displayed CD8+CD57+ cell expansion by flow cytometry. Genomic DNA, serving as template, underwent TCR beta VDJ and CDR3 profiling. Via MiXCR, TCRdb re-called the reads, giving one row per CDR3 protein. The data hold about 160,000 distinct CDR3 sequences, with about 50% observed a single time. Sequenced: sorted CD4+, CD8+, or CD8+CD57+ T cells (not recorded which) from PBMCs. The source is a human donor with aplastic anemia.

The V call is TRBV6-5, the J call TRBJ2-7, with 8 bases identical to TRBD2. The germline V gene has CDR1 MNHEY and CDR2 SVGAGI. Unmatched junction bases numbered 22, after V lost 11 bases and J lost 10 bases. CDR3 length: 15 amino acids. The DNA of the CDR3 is TGTGCCGGCATCGGGAGCGGGAGTCCTCACCGCGAACAGTACTTC. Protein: CAGIGSGSPHREQYF.

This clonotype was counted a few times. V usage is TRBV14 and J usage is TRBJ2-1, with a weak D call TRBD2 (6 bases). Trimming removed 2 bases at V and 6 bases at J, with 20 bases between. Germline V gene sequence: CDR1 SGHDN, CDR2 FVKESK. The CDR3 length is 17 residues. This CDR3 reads CASSQWRGGAGRNEQFF. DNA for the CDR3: TGTGCCAGCAGCCAATGGCGGGGAGGTGCGGGGCGCAATGAGCAGTTCTTC.

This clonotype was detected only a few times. The CDR3 here is CASTSSYNSPLHF. The DNA for the CDR3 is TGTGCCAGCACTAGCTCCTATAATTCACCCCTCCACTTT. The genes are TRBV2 and TRBJ1-6; D unclear. CDR3 length: 13 amino acids. Trimming removed 7 bases at V and 0 bases at J, with 4 bases between. Germline CDR1 is SNHLY and CDR2 is FYNNEI.

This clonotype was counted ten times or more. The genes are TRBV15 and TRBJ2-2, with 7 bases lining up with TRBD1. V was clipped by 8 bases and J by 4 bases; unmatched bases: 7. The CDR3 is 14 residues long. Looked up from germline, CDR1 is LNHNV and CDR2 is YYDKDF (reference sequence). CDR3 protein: CATRSWDSTGELFF. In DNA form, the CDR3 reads TGTGCCACCCGTTCGTGGGACAGCACCGGGGAGCTGTTTTTT.

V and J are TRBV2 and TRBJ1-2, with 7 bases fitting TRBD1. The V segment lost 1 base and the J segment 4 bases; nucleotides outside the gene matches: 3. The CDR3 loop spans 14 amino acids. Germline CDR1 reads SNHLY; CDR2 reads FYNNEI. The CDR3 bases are TGTGCCAGCAGTGAAGTAACAGGGGCCTATGGCTACACCTTC. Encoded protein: CASSEVTGAYGYTF.

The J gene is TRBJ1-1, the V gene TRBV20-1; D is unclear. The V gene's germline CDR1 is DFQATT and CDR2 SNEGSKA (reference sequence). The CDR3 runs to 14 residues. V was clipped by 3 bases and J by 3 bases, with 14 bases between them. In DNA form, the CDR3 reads TGCAGTGCTAGGGGAGGCGGCGGGGACACTGAAGCTTTCTTT. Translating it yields CSARGGGGDTEAFF.

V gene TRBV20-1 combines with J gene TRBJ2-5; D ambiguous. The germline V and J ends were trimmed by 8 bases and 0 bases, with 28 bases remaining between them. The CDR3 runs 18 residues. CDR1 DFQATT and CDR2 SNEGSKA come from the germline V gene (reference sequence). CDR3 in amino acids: CSTTPSSVVRFYQETQYF. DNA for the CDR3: TGCAGTACCACGCCGTCTTCCGTGGTCCGATTCTACCAAGAGACCCAGTACTTC.

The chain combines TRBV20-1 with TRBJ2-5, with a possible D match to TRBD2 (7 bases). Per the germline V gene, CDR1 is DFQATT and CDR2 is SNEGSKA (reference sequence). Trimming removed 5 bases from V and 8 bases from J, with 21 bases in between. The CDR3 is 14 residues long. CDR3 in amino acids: CSASAGAPMATQYF. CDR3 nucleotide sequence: TGCAGTGCTTCTGCGGGGGCCCCAATGGCCACCCAGTACTTC.

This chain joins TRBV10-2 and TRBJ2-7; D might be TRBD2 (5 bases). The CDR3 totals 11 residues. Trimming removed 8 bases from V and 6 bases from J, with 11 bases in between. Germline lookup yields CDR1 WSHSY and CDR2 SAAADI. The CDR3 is CASEGAAEQYF. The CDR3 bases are TGCGCCAGCGAAGGAGCGGCCGAGCAGTACTTC.

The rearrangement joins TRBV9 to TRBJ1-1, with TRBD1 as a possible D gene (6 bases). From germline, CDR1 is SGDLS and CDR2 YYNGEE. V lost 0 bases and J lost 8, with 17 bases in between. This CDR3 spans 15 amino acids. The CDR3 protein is CASSVESGALTEAFF. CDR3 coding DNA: TGTGCCAGCAGCGTAGAGTCAGGGGCCCTTACCGAAGCTTTCTTT.

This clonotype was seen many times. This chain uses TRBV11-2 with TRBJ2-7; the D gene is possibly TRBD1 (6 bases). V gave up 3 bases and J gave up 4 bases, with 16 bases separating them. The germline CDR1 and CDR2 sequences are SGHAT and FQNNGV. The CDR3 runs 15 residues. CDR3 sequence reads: CASSLVGDTTYEQYF. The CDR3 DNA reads TGTGCCAGCAGCTTGGTAGGGGACACAACTTACGAGCAGTACTTC.

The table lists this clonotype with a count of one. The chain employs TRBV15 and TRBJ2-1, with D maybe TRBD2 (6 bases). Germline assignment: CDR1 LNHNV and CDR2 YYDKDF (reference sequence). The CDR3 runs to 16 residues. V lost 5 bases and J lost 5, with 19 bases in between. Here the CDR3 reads CATSPTSSYEDNEQFF. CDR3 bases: TGTGCCACCAGCCCAACTAGCAGTTACGAGGACAATGAGCAGTTCTTC.

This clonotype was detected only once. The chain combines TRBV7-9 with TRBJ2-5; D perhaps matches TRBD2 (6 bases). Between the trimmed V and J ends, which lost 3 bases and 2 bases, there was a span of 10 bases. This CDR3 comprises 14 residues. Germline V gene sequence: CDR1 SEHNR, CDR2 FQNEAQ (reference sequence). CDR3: CASSLLASQETQYF. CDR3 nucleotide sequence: TGTGCCAGCAGCTTGCTAGCGTCGCAAGAGACCCAGTACTTC.

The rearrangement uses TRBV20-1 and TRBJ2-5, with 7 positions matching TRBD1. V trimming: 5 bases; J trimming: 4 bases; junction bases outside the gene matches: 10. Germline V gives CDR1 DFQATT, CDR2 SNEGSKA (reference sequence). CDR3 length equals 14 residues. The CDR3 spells CSACVGGGLETQYF. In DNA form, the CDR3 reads TGCAGTGCTTGCGTAGGGGGCGGGTTAGAGACCCAGTACTTC.

The CDR3 DNA reads as TGTGCCAGTAGGTCTCTGGGAGCGAGAGAGCAGTTCTTC. Translating it yields CASRSLGAREQFF. V is TRBV19 and J is TRBJ2-1; D possibly corresponds to TRBD2 (5 bases). CDR3 length equals 13 residues. V lost 6 bases and J lost 10, with 16 bases in between. Germline V gene sequence: CDR1 LNHDA, CDR2 SQIVND (reference sequence).

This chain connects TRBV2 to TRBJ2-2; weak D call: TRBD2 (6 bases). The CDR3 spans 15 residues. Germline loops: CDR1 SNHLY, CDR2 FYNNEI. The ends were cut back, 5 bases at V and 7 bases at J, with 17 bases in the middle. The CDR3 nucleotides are TGTGCCAGCAGTCGCCCCCGGCTTAGCGGCGGGGAGCTGTTTTTT. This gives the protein CASSRPRLSGGELFF.

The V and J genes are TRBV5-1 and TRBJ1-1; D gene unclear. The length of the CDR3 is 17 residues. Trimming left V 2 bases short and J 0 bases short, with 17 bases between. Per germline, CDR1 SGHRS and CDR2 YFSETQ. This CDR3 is CASSFTSGREVNTEAFF. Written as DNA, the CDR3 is TGCGCCAGCAGCTTTACTAGCGGGAGGGAGGTGAACACTGAAGCTTTCTTT.

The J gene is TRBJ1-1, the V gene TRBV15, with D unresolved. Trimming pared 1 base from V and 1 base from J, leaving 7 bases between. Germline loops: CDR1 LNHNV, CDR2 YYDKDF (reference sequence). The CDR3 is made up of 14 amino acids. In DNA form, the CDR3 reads TGTGCCACCAGCAGAGTGTCGGGGAACACTGAAGCTTTCTTT. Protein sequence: CATSRVSGNTEAFF.

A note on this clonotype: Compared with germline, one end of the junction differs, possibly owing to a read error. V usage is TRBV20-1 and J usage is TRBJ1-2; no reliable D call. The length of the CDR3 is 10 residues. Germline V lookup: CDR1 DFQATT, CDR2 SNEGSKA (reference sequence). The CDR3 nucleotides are TGCAGTTCTAGAACCCTGACGTACACCTTC. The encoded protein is CSSRTLTYTF.

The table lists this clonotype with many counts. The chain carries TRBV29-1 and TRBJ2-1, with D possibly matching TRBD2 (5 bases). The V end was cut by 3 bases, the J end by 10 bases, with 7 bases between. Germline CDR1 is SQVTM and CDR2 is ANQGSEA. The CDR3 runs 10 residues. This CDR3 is CSVDTGEQFF. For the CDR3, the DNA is TGCAGCGTTGATACGGGGGAGCAGTTCTTC.